This T cell receptor beta chain originates from a study of cytomegalovirus exposure and HLA in healthy donors. Study-level information: A prior study identified approximately 120 million unique TCR beta sequences from about 180 million T cells.

The ends were cut back, 3 bases at V and 5 bases at J, with 15 bases in the middle. The length of the CDR3 is 15 residues. In germline, CDR1 is LNHDA, CDR2 SQIVND (reference sequence). As for this clone: Its specificity is unknown.

The study, taken as a whole, reports: As confirmed in vitro, a few CMV-associated chains were specific for CMV antigens. Cytomegalovirus association was listed for approximately 150 TCR beta chains. A prior analysis recorded that most TCR beta V segments were productive about 90% or about 30% of the time.

Use of 60 Vbeta and 13 Jbeta primers characterized the PCR. Profiled with immunoSEQ multiplex PCR; TCRdb holds only in-frame clones, not every one. The top ten clones hold more than 5% of a sample with 160,000 or so clones, 80% of them seen once. The sequence was collected from a man between 35 and 55 years old in good health and CMV-seronegative. Sample: PBMCs. This chain connects TRBV19 to TRBJ2-3, with D maybe TRBD2 (6 bases). DNA for the CDR3: TGTGCCAGTAGTATTCGGCGGCGGGGTGAAGATACGCAGTATTTT. Translation gives CASSIRRRGEDTQYF.